The 23 T cell receptor beta chains below all came from one sample that was sequenced in a study of blood T cell repertoires in COVID-19. The method was immunoSEQ multiplex PCR; TCRdb's version includes in-frame clones alone and lacks a portion of them. The sample shows some 110,000 clones, roughly 88% of them seen only once. Sequencing used peripheral blood. These receptors were obtained from a man aged 35 to 55 with acute or convalescent COVID-19.

The chain recombines TRBV29-1 with TRBJ2-7; no reliable D call. Trimming shortened V by 0 bases and J by 2 bases, and 5 bases separated the two germline ends. The CDR3 runs to 12 residues. Germline assignment: CDR1 SQVTM and CDR2 ANQGSEA. CDR3 coding DNA: TGCAGCGTTGAAGATGACACCTACGAGCAGTACTTC. Translated: CSVEDDTYEQYF.

This chain joins TRBV5-5 and TRBJ1-2, with a possible D match to TRBD1 (6 bases). The germline V and J ends were trimmed by 4 bases and 6 bases, with 13 bases remaining between them. The CDR3 spans 13 residues. Germline CDR1 SGHKS, CDR2 YYEKEE (reference sequence). In DNA form, the CDR3 reads TGTGCCAGCAGCCCAGGGGAGTTTCATGGCTACACCTTC. As protein: CASSPGEFHGYTF. Variable domain in full (rest from reference TRBV5-5 and TRBJ1-2): DAGVTQSPTHLIKTRGQQVTLRCSPISGHKSVSWYQQVLGQGPQFIFQYYEKEERGRGNFPDRFSARQFPNYSSELNVNALLLGDSALYLCASSPGEFHGYTFGSGTRLTVV.

CDR3: CASSGTVSSYEQYF. The CDR3 nucleotides read TGTGCCAGCAGCGGGACAGTGAGCTCCTACGAGCAGTACTTC. The V and J genes are TRBV6-5 and TRBJ2-7; 7 bases map to TRBD1. V dropped 6 bases and J dropped 0; count of bases not matched to a gene: 5. Per the germline V gene, CDR1 is MNHEY and CDR2 is SVGAGI. CDR3 length: 14 residues.

This clone has just one count. This chain links TRBV5-4 with TRBJ1-2, with 7 bases identical to TRBD1. The germline CDR1 and CDR2 sequences are SGHNT and YYREEE (reference sequence). J gave up 2 bases and V 6 bases, and 13 bases lay outside the gene matches. This CDR3 spans 16 amino acids. The CDR3 DNA reads as TGTGCCAGCATCCCCTATGGGGGACAGCAAAACTATGGCTACACCTTC. Translation gives CASIPYGGQQNYGYTF.

This clone was counted once. The J gene is TRBJ1-1, the V gene TRBV10-3, with unresolved D. Trimming removed 3 bases from V and 4 bases from J, with 15 bases in between. Germline V lookup: CDR1 ENHRY, CDR2 SYGVKD. The CDR3 loop spans 15 amino acids. CDR3 region: CAISETRGQITEAFF. CDR3 in DNA: TGTGCCATCAGTGAAACGCGGGGTCAGATCACTGAAGCTTTCTTT.

This sequence joins TRBV10-3 and TRBJ1-2; no clear D. V shed 7 bases and J shed 8 bases, with 14 bases lying between them. Germline CDR1 reads ENHRY; CDR2 reads SYGVKD. The CDR3 runs 12 residues. The CDR3: CAITDGNRGYTF. CDR3 in DNA: TGTGCCATCACGGACGGGAATCGCGGCTACACCTTC.

The chain carries TRBV5-5 and TRBJ2-7; 10 bases map to TRBD1. CDR3 length equals 16 residues. The ends lost 2 bases at V and 2 bases at J; junction bases unmatched: 7. Germline loops: CDR1 SGHKS, CDR2 YYEKEE (reference sequence). The CDR3 coding sequence is TGTGCCAGCAGCTTATTCTGGGGGACAGGGGCCTACGAGCAGTACTTC. Translating gives CASSLFWGTGAYEQYF.

The V call is TRBV14, the J call TRBJ1-1; D not resolved. This CDR3 contains 15 residues. The germline V gene has CDR1 SGHDN and CDR2 FVKESK. The ends were cut back, 3 bases at V and 3 bases at J, with 14 bases in the middle. Here the CDR3 DNA reads TGTGCCAGCAGCCACGTTCGGGTCCGGGACACTGAAGCTTTCTTT. Translated, it gives CASSHVRVRDTEAFF.

The chain uses TRBV7-9 and TRBJ1-2; possibly TRBD1 for D (6 bases). Germline V CDR1 and CDR2: SEHNR, FQNEAQ (reference sequence). The CDR3 runs to 16 residues. With 2 bases removed from V and 8 bases from J, the gap between germline ends came to 21 bases. For the CDR3, the DNA is TGTGCCAGCAGCTTACGGACCGGGGGGGGCCGGGGAGGCTACACCTTC. The encoded protein is CASSLRTGGGRGGYTF.

The J gene is TRBJ1-1, the V gene TRBV12-3 or TRBV12-4, with 7 bases identical to TRBD1. This CDR3 region has 13 residues. Trimming cost V 6 bases and J 5 bases; bases outside gene matches: 6. DNA of the CDR3: TGTGCCAGCAGCCACAGGGGAAGGACTGAAGCTTTCTTT. This encodes CASSHRGRTEAFF.

The chain recombines TRBV6-5 with TRBJ2-7; D gene uncertain. The V gene lost 5 bases and the J gene lost 3 bases, with 14 bases spanning the gap. Per the germline V gene, CDR1 is MNHEY and CDR2 is SVGAGI. The CDR3 totals 14 residues. In nucleotides, the CDR3 is TGTGCCAGCAGTCACCTGACACCCGGCTACGAGCAGTACTTC. This translates into CASSHLTPGYEQYF.

The V and J genes are TRBV18 and TRBJ2-1; D possibly corresponds to TRBD2 (5 bases). Germline V gene sequence: CDR1 KGHSH, CDR2 LQKENI. V lost 2 bases and J lost 9, with 20 bases in between. The CDR3 consists of 16 residues. CDR3 amino acids: CASSPVAFTGGSEQFF. The CDR3 nucleotides are TGTGCCAGCTCACCAGTAGCGTTTACTGGTGGGAGTGAGCAGTTCTTC.

This clone was detected only a few times. V is TRBV29-1 and J is TRBJ1-1; D gene ambiguous. Trimming left V 7 bases short and J 5 bases short, with 17 bases between. Germline values: CDR1 SQVTM, CDR2 ANQGSEA. The CDR3 runs 13 residues. The CDR3 DNA reads TGCAGCGCTACTGGAGCTCGAGGGACTGAAGCTTTCTTT. This gives the protein CSATGARGTEAFF.

The chain has TRBV19 and TRBJ2-5, with 7 bases matching TRBD1. The trim removed 3 bases at V and 2 bases at J, leaving 6 bases unmatched. The CDR3 runs to 15 residues. Per the germline V gene, CDR1 is LNHDA and CDR2 is SQIVND (reference sequence). The CDR3 loop is CASSMSVGQQETQYF. CDR3 DNA: TGTGCCAGTAGTATGTCAGTGGGACAGCAAGAGACCCAGTACTTC. Full variable domain (outside the CDR3, taken from reference TRBV19 and TRBJ2-5): DGGITQSPKYLFRKEGQNVTLSCEQNLNHDAMYWYRQDPGQGLRLIYYSQIVNDFQKGDIAEGYSVSREKKESFPLTVTSAQKNPTAFYLCASSMSVGQQETQYFGPGTRLLVL.

V usage is TRBV24-1 and J usage is TRBJ2-3, with D uncertain. Trimming left V 6 bases short and J 7 bases short, with 13 bases between. In germline, CDR1 is KGHDR, CDR2 SFDVKD. The CDR3 sequence is 13 residues long. CDR3 nucleotides: TGTGCCACCAGTCCTGACTTCCCCCATACGCAGTATTTT. Translating it yields CATSPDFPHTQYF.

The chain recombines TRBV5-1 with TRBJ2-5, with TRBD2 as a possible D gene (5 bases). Germline V lookup: CDR1 SGHRS, CDR2 YFSETQ. This CDR3 comprises 13 residues. V lost 3 bases and J lost 2, with 8 bases in between. This CDR3 is CASSWEIQETQYF. In nucleotides, the CDR3 is TGCGCCAGCAGCTGGGAGATACAAGAGACCCAGTACTTC.

J is TRBJ1-2 and V is TRBV6-6, with D maybe TRBD1 (5 bases). Germline CDR1 reads MNHNY; CDR2 reads SVGAGI (reference sequence). V dropped 6 bases and J dropped 4 bases, with 12 bases sitting between them. The CDR3 is 13 residues long. CDR3 loop: CASSQGAAYGYTF. CDR3 bases: TGTGCCAGCAGCCAAGGGGCGGCCTATGGCTACACCTTC.

The rearrangement links TRBV18 to TRBJ2-7; no definite D call. V lost 2 bases to trimming and J lost 0 bases, with 8 bases between them. The CDR3 totals 14 residues. Germline CDR1 and CDR2: KGHSH and LQKENI. The CDR3 bases are TGTGCCAGCTCACCAGGCCCCTCCTCCTACGAGCAGTACTTC. Protein: CASSPGPSSYEQYF.

The rearrangement uses TRBV5-3 and TRBJ1-1; D is ambiguous. TRBV5-3 is an ORF; its function is uncertain. The CDR3 contains 15 residues. V dropped 0 bases and J dropped 3 bases, with 12 bases sitting between them. This chain's CDR3 is CARSLGAVFDTEAFF. In DNA form, the CDR3 reads TGTGCCAGAAGCTTGGGTGCAGTTTTCGACACTGAAGCTTTCTTT.

The chain couples TRBV12-3 or TRBV12-4 to TRBJ1-6; no definite D call. The CDR3 consists of 13 residues. Trimming took off 8 bases at V and 8 bases at J, with 13 bases between the two ends. CDR3 nucleotide sequence: TGTGCCAGCTCCACGGCACGGGATTCACCCCTCCACTTT. This sequence encodes CASSTARDSPLHF.

CDR3 residues: CASSNAVHNEKLFF. The CDR3 bases are TGTGCCAGCAGCAATGCGGTACATAATGAAAAACTGTTTTTT. The chain recombines TRBV11-2 with TRBJ1-4; D is unresolved. The CDR3 length is 14 residues. V shed 5 bases and J shed 4 bases, with 11 bases lying between them. Looked up from germline, CDR1 is SGHAT and CDR2 is FQNNGV.

The chain couples TRBV6-6 to TRBJ1-1; 7 bases match TRBD1. This CDR3 region has 14 residues. The junction had 12 bases not matched to a gene; V was cut back by 6 bases and J by 8 bases. Germline CDR1 is MNHNY and CDR2 is SVGAGI (reference sequence). This chain's CDR3 is CASSSQGESVEAFF. CDR3 coding DNA: TGTGCCAGCAGCTCCCAGGGGGAAAGCGTAGAAGCTTTCTTT.

The sample holds one count of this clone. This chain joins TRBV12-3 or TRBV12-4 and TRBJ1-1; D unclear. Trimming removed 7 bases from V and 1 base from J, with 10 bases in between. The CDR3 is 13 residues long. The CDR3 spells CASTQTRNTEAFF. CDR3 DNA sequence: TGTGCCAGCACCCAGACTCGGAACACTGAAGCTTTCTTT.